A single sample is the source of the 30 T cell receptor beta chains below, sequenced in a study of low-dose radiotherapy and immunotherapy resistance in tumors. Documented time point: before trial treatment. Primers targeting TRAV and TRBV primed first-strand cDNA, covering alpha and beta chains. TCR amplification used 20 to 25 PCR cycles, a constant-region primer and a V-primer adapter. TCRdb redid the calling of the reads with MiXCR, one entry per CDR3 protein. This table has about 64,000 distinct CDR3 sequences, approximately 25% appearing once. Specimen: PBMCs, collected before treatment. The receptors derive from a male donor with rectosigmoid adenocarcinoma.

This clonotype appeared many times. V is TRBV7-9 and J is TRBJ2-3; no firm D call. This CDR3 comprises 16 residues. Trimming stripped 2 bases from V and 0 bases from J, with 12 bases between. From germline, CDR1 is SEHNR and CDR2 FQNEAQ (reference sequence). The CDR3 here is CASSLLVYESTDTQYF. In DNA form, the CDR3 reads TGTGCCAGCAGCTTATTGGTCTATGAAAGCACAGATACGCAGTATTTT.

With regard to this clonotype: This is likely an artifact of a read error, given a far larger clone one base away. The rearrangement uses TRBV6-1 and TRBJ2-7; D possibly uses TRBD1 or TRBD2 (5 bases each). With 7 bases removed from V and 7 bases from J, the gap between germline ends came to 29 bases. The germline V gene encodes CDR1 MNHNS and CDR2 SASEGT. This CDR3 contains 17 residues. The CDR3 sequence is CASKVSGLRSSYNEQYF. CDR3 nucleotide sequence: TGTGCCAGCAAGGTATCGGGGCTTCGTTCCTCCTACAATGAGCAGTACTTC.

The chain is built from TRBV28 and TRBJ1-2; the D is unclear. V was cut by 2 bases and J by 8 bases, with 12 bases left in between. The CDR3 is 13 amino acids. Germline assignment: CDR1 MDHEN and CDR2 SYDVKM. The CDR3 DNA follows: TGTGCCAGCAGTTTAAAGTCCTATCGGGGCTACACCTTC. Translated, it gives CASSLKSYRGYTF.

This clonotype has at least ten counts. The rearrangement links TRBV28 to TRBJ1-5; 8 nucleotides align to TRBD1. The CDR3 contains 14 residues. With V trimmed by 5 bases and J by 7 bases, 7 bases remained unmatched. Germline CDR1 reads MDHEN; CDR2 reads SYDVKM. CDR3 nucleotide sequence: TGTGCCAGCAGTCCAGGACAGGGCCGGCAGCCCCAGCATTTT. Translating it yields CASSPGQGRQPQHF. Looking up the rest from reference TRBV28 and TRBJ1-5 gives the full variable domain: DVKVTQSSRYLVKRTGEKVFLECVQDMDHENMFWYRQDPGLGLRLIYFSYDVKMKEKGDIPEGYSVSREKKERFSLILESASTNQTSMYLCASSPGQGRQPQHFGDGTRLSIL.

This clonotype was seen at least ten times. The genes are TRBV14 and TRBJ1-6, with 7 bases aligning to TRBD1. Germline V lookup: CDR1 SGHDN, CDR2 FVKESK. CDR3 size: 15 residues. The ends lost 4 bases at V and 7 bases at J; junction bases unmatched: 7. The chain's CDR3 is CASSLRQGANSPLHF. CDR3 nucleotides: TGTGCCAGCAGCCTACGACAGGGTGCAAATTCACCCCTCCACTTT. The whole variable domain, remainder taken from reference TRBV14 and TRBJ1-6, is EAGVTQFPSHSVIEKGQTVTLRCDPISGHDNLYWYRRVMGKEIKFLLHFVKESKQDESGMPNNRFLAERTGGTYSTLKVQPAELEDSGVYFCASSLRQGANSPLHFGNGTRLTVT.

This clonotype was observed many times. The chain carries TRBV19 and TRBJ2-3; 7 bases match TRBD2. Germline V gives CDR1 LNHDA, CDR2 SQIVND (reference sequence). CDR3 length: 15 residues. V dropped 3 bases and J dropped 2; count of bases not matched to a gene: 5. The CDR3 sequence is CASSISGVITDTQYF. DNA for the CDR3: TGTGCCAGTAGTATCAGCGGGGTCATCACAGATACGCAGTATTTT.

This clonotype was picked up a small number of times. Written as DNA, the CDR3 is TGTGCCAGCAGTCTAGCCGATACGCAGTATTTT. Encoded protein: CASSLADTQYF. V is TRBV25-1 and J is TRBJ2-3; TRBD2 is a possible D gene (5 bases). The germline V gene encodes CDR1 MGHDK and CDR2 SYGVNS. Trimming cost V 5 bases and J 6 bases, with 6 bases left between them. The CDR3 is 11 residues long.

In this sample, this clonotype turned up many times. The rearrangement links TRBV19 to TRBJ1-1; TRBD1 matches at 8 bases. With V trimmed by 1 base and J by 2 bases, 3 bases remained unmatched. The CDR3 covers 15 residues. The germline V gene encodes CDR1 LNHDA and CDR2 SQIVND (reference sequence). The CDR3: CASSIAGQGNTEAFF. In DNA, the CDR3 is TGTGCCAGTAGTATAGCCGGACAGGGAAACACTGAAGCTTTCTTT.

The table lists this clonotype with many counts. The chain links TRBV28 to TRBJ2-2; D is undetermined. V gave up 6 bases and J gave up 0 bases, with 8 bases separating them. Germline values: CDR1 MDHEN, CDR2 SYDVKM. The CDR3 consists of 14 residues. The chain's CDR3 is CASRAQPNTGELFF. The CDR3 nucleotides read TGTGCCAGCAGGGCCCAGCCGAACACCGGGGAGCTGTTTTTT. The whole variable domain, filled in from reference TRBV28 and TRBJ2-2, reads DVKVTQSSRYLVKRTGEKVFLECVQDMDHENMFWYRQDPGLGLRLIYFSYDVKMKEKGDIPEGYSVSREKKERFSLILESASTNQTSMYLCASRAQPNTGELFFGEGSRLTVL.

This clonotype was seen more than once but under ten times. The chain employs TRBV5-1 and TRBJ2-7; 7 bases map to TRBD1. V trimming: 3 bases; J trimming: 2 bases; junction bases outside the gene matches: 2. CDR1 is SGHRS, CDR2 YFSETQ, per germline. The CDR3 loop spans 13 amino acids. In DNA form, the CDR3 reads TGCGCCAGCAGCTGGGGGACAGCCTACGAGCAGTACTTC. It codes for CASSWGTAYEQYF.

This clonotype was observed many times. The rearrangement uses TRBV19 and TRBJ1-5; the match to TRBD1 covers 8 bases. Looked up from germline, CDR1 is LNHDA and CDR2 is SQIVND (reference sequence). V was pared by 0 bases and J by 6 bases, with 10 bases of the junction left unmatched. The CDR3 is 17 residues long. In nucleotides, the CDR3 is TGTGCCAGTAGTATAGATAGGTGGCAGGGGGCCGGTCAGCCCCAGCATTTT. Its translation is CASSIDRWQGAGQPQHF.

This clonotype was recorded at least ten times. The chain recombines TRBV5-4 with TRBJ2-2; 7 bases are shared with TRBD2. Trimming took 3 bases from V and 5 from J; bases not matched to a gene: 7. This CDR3 comprises 15 residues. Germline V CDR1 and CDR2: SGHNT, YYREEE (reference sequence). As DNA, the CDR3 is TGTGCCAGCAGCTCTAGCGGAGGACGAACCGGGGAGCTGTTTTTT. Amino acids: CASSSSGGRTGELFF.

Many counts were recorded for this clonotype. J is TRBJ2-6 and V is TRBV7-2; no clear D. The CDR3 has 15 amino acids. V lost 3 bases and J lost 1, with 7 bases in between. Germline V gene lookup returns CDR1 SGHTA and CDR2 FQGNSA. The CDR3 DNA sequence: TGTGCCAGCAGCTTCACCAGGTCTGGGGCCAACGTCCTGACTTTC. Its translation: CASSFTRSGANVLTF.

The table lists this clonotype with many counts. This rearrangement joins TRBV28 to TRBJ1-5; maybe TRBD1 (6 bases). Per the germline V gene, CDR1 is MDHEN and CDR2 is SYDVKM. There are 14 residues in the CDR3. Trimming left V 6 bases short and J 6 bases short, with 15 bases between. DNA for the CDR3: TGTGCCAGCAGGCGGGGGGGGCTGGGTCAGCCCCAGCATTTT. Translating gives CASRRGGLGQPQHF. Full variable domain (missing parts from reference TRBV28 and TRBJ1-5): DVKVTQSSRYLVKRTGEKVFLECVQDMDHENMFWYRQDPGLGLRLIYFSYDVKMKEKGDIPEGYSVSREKKERFSLILESASTNQTSMYLCASRRGGLGQPQHFGDGTRLSIL.

This clonotype has ten or more counts. The chain links TRBV2 to TRBJ1-5; D not resolved. This CDR3 has 15 amino acids. Germline-derived CDR1 and CDR2 are SNHLY and FYNNEI. Trimming pared 10 bases from V and 4 bases from J, leaving 20 bases between. The CDR3 spells CAIRFAGGSNQPQHF. CDR3 bases: TGTGCCATTCGATTCGCCGGCGGGTCAAATCAGCCCCAGCATTTT.

This clonotype was seen at least ten times. This chain connects TRBV20-1 to TRBJ2-3; the match to TRBD1 covers 10 bases. This CDR3 comprises 12 residues. The germline V gene has CDR1 DFQATT and CDR2 SNEGSKA (reference sequence). The CDR3 sequence is CVGQGDTDTQYF. CDR3 bases: TGCGTAGGACAGGGGGACACAGATACGCAGTATTTT.

In this sample, this clonotype turned up a few times. The chain is built from TRBV25-1 and TRBJ2-7; D possibly matches TRBD1 or TRBD2 (5 bases each). The CDR3 runs 14 residues. V was trimmed by 2 bases and J by 6 bases, leaving 14 bases between them. CDR1 is MGHDK and CDR2 is SYGVNS in the germline V gene. This CDR3 reads CASSEAGASVEQYF. CDR3 DNA: TGTGCCAGCAGTGAAGCCGGGGCGTCGGTCGAGCAGTACTTC.

This clonotype was seen repeatedly, ten times or more. The genes are TRBV29-1 and TRBJ2-1; 8 bases fit TRBD2. Germline V gene data show CDR1 as SQVTM and CDR2 as ANQGSEA. The ends lost 5 bases at V and 6 bases at J; junction bases unmatched: 9. This CDR3 has 14 amino acids. The CDR3 DNA reads TGCAGCGTTCTTTCGGGGGGGGGGGCCAATGAGCAGTTCTTC. Its translation: CSVLSGGGANEQFF.

About this clonotype itself: This is likely an artifact of a read error, given a far larger clone one base away. The gene calls are TRBV28 and TRBJ2-1; 12 bases map to TRBD1. The V segment lost 3 bases and the J segment 13 bases; nucleotides outside the gene matches: 13. This CDR3 comprises 16 residues. Looked up from germline, CDR1 is MDHEN and CDR2 is SYDVKM. CDR3 nucleotide sequence: TGTGCCAGCAGTTTTTGGGGACAGGGGGCTTCGAAGACCCAGTTCTTC. As protein: CASSFWGQGASKTQFF.

This clonotype was counted ten times or more. The J gene is TRBJ1-2, the V gene TRBV5-6; 7 bases fit TRBD1. The junction had 22 bases not matched to a gene; V was cut back by 3 bases and J by 8 bases. The CDR3 covers 18 residues. Germline loops: CDR1 SGHDT, CDR2 YYEEEE. In DNA form, the CDR3 reads TGTGCCAGCAGCTCACATCGGGACAGACGGGTCGGTGGGGTAGGCTACACCTTC. It is translated as CASSSHRDRRVGGVGYTF.

This CDR3 is CASGVSSYEQYF. The DNA for the CDR3 is TGTGCCAGCGGGGTCAGCTCCTACGAGCAGTACTTC. This chain links TRBV2 with TRBJ2-7; unclear D gene. This CDR3 region has 12 residues. CDR1 and CDR2 from the germline V gene are SNHLY and FYNNEI. V lost 8 bases and J 0 bases, leaving 8 bases between the germline ends.

This clonotype appeared many times. The rearrangement uses TRBV19 and TRBJ1-1; 7 bases map to TRBD1. Germline CDR1 is LNHDA and CDR2 is SQIVND (reference sequence). The CDR3 is 14 amino acids. Trimming cost V 10 bases and J 3 bases; bases outside gene matches: 11. The CDR3 nucleotides are TGTGCCACTAAGGGGGCCCTCGGGGACACTGAAGCTTTCTTT. As protein: CATKGALGDTEAFF.

This clonotype came up many times. V is TRBV2 and J is TRBJ2-3; TRBD2 matches at 7 bases. This CDR3 contains 14 residues. Looked up from germline, CDR1 is SNHLY and CDR2 is FYNNEI. V was clipped by 8 bases and J by 2 bases; unmatched bases: 7. The CDR3 sequence: CASVAGLFTDTQYF. Here the CDR3 DNA reads TGTGCCAGCGTAGCGGGCCTATTCACAGATACGCAGTATTTT.

This clonotype was recorded many times. This chain's CDR3 is CSAQQGAHSGNTIYF. The CDR3 nucleotides read TGCAGTGCCCAACAGGGGGCCCACTCAGGAAACACCATATATTTT. The chain has TRBV20-1 and TRBJ1-3, with 9 bases fitting TRBD1. The CDR3 consists of 15 residues. From germline, CDR1 is DFQATT and CDR2 SNEGSKA (reference sequence). J was trimmed by 4 bases and V by 6 bases; bases with no gene match: 10.

In this sample, this clonotype turned up many times. The rearrangement uses TRBV28 and TRBJ2-6, with TRBD1 as a possible D gene (5 bases). The length of the CDR3 is 17 residues. V was cut by 2 bases and J by 2 bases, with 13 bases left in between. Germline V gene sequence: CDR1 MDHEN, CDR2 SYDVKM. Written as DNA, the CDR3 is TGTGCCAGCAGTTTACGGGCAGGGCTTACTGGGGCCAACGTCCTGACTTTC. Encoded protein: CASSLRAGLTGANVLTF.

As concerns this clonotype: The junction differs from germline at one of its ends, possibly a read error. The rearrangement uses TRBV28 and TRBJ1-6; possible D gene TRBD1, 6 bases. The CDR3 covers 15 residues. From germline, CDR1 is MDHEN and CDR2 SYDVKM. CDR3 protein: CASSEGGVNNSLLHF. The DNA for the CDR3 is TGTGCCAGCAGCGAGGGGGGAGTCAATAATTCACTCCTCCACTTT. Complete variable domain (other parts from reference TRBV28 and TRBJ1-6): DVKVTQSSRYLVKRTGEKVFLECVQDMDHENMFWYRQDPGLGLRLIYFSYDVKMKEKGDIPEGYSVSREKKERFSLILESASTNQTSMYLCASSEGGVNNSLLHFGNGTRLTVT.

The table lists this clonotype with many counts. The chain uses TRBV19 and TRBJ1-1, with D unresolved. Trimming shortened V by 4 bases and J by 3 bases, and 9 bases separated the two germline ends. The CDR3 covers 13 residues. CDR1 is LNHDA, CDR2 SQIVND, per germline (reference sequence). CDR3 sequence: CASSNQEYTEAFF. Here the CDR3 DNA reads TGTGCCAGTAGTAACCAGGAATACACTGAAGCTTTCTTT.

This clonotype occurred once. DNA of the CDR3: TGCGCCAGCATCTGCCTTGGATTGGGCTACACCTTC. It is translated as CASICLGLGYTF. This sequence joins TRBV23-1 and TRBJ1-2; no definite D call. TRBV23-1 is classed as an ORF, of uncertain function. Between the trimmed V and J ends, which lost 7 bases and 8 bases, there was a span of 14 bases. There are 12 residues in the CDR3.

This clonotype was seen ten or more times. V is TRBV5-6 and J is TRBJ2-3; D tentatively reads TRBD1 or TRBD2 (5 bases each). This CDR3 is built from 12 residues. The germline CDR1 and CDR2 sequences are SGHDT and YYEEEE. With 0 bases removed from V and 14 bases from J, the gap between germline ends came to 13 bases. The CDR3 spells CASSLGGPRSYF. DNA of the CDR3: TGTGCCAGCAGCTTGGGGGGACCTCGGTCGTATTTT.

Many counts were recorded for this clonotype. This chain joins TRBV27 and TRBJ2-7; D ambiguous. CDR3 length: 13 residues. Deletions cut 2 bases from V and 4 bases from J, with 9 bases between. Germline CDR1 and CDR2: MNHEY and SMNVEV (reference sequence). For the CDR3, the DNA is TGTGCCAGCAGTTTAGGGGATTTGTACGAGCAGTACTTC. Translating gives CASSLGDLYEQYF.